Included here is one TCR beta chain sequence, with context. Sequenced by immunoSEQ multiplex PCR; TCRdb stores in-frame clones only, minus some. The sample consists of under 150,000 clones, roughly 90% of them appearing once. This sample was taken from a study of blood T cell repertoires in COVID-19. Germline V gene lookup returns CDR1 LNHNV and CDR2 YYDKDF (reference sequence). V dropped 6 bases and J dropped 4; count of bases not matched to a gene: 6. The CDR3 consists of 15 residues. This chain uses TRBV15 with TRBJ2-1; the match to TRBD2 covers 10 bases. Sequenced sample: peripheral blood. The receptor comes from a man in his forties or fifties with active or convalescent COVID-19. The CDR3 bases are TGTGCCACCAGGAACAAGCGGGAGGGGTACAATGAGCAGTTCTTC. Translating it yields CATRNKREGYNEQFF.